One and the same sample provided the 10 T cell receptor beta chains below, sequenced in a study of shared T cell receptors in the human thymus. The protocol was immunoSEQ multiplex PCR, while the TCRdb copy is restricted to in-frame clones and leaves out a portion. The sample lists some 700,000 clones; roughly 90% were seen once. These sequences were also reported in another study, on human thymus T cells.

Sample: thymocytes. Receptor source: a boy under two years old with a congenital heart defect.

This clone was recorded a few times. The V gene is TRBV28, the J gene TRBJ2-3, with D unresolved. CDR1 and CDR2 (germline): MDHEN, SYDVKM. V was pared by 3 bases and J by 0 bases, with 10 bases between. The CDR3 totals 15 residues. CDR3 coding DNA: TGTGCCAGCAGTTTGTGTCAGGTTAGCACAGATACGCAGTATTTT. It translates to CASSLCQVSTDTQYF.

The chain's CDR3 is CATRLAVRTDTQYF. DNA of the CDR3: TGTGCCACCAGACTAGCGGTCCGCACAGATACGCAGTATTTT. J is TRBJ2-3 and V is TRBV6-5; 9 nucleotides line up with TRBD2. Germline CDR1 and CDR2: MNHEY and SVGAGI. Trimming took 10 bases from V and 1 from J; bases not matched to a gene: 6. The CDR3 contains 14 residues.

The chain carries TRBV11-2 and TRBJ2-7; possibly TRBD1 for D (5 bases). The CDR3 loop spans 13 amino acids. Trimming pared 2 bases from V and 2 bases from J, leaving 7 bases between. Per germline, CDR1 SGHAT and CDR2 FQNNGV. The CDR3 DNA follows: TGTGCCAGCAGCTTAACAGGAGCCTACGAGCAGTACTTC. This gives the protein CASSLTGAYEQYF.

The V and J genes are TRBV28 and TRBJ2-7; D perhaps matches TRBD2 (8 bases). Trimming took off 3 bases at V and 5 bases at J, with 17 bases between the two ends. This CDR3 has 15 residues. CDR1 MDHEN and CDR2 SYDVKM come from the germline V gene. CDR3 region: CASSFSGGGFHEQYF. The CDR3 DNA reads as TGTGCCAGCAGTTTCTCGGGAGGGGGCTTCCACGAGCAGTACTTC.

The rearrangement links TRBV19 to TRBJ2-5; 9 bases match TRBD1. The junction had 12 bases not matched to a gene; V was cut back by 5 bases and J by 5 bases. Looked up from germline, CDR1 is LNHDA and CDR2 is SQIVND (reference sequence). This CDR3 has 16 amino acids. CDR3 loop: CASSSPHRGLRETQYF. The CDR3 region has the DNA TGTGCCAGTAGTTCACCCCACAGGGGGCTCCGGGAGACCCAGTACTTC.

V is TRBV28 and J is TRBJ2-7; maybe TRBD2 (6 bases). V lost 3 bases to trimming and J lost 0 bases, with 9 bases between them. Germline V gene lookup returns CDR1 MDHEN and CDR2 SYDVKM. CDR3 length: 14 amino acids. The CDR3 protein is CASSFSGHSYEQYF. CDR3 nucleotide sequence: TGTGCCAGCAGTTTTAGCGGCCACTCCTACGAGCAGTACTTC.

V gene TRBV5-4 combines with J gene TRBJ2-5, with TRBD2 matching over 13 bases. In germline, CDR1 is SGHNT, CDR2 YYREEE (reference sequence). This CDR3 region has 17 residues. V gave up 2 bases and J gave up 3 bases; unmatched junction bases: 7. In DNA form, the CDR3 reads TGTGCCAGCAGCTTACCCGGACTAGCGGGAGATAAAGAGACCCAGTACTTC. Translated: CASSLPGLAGDKETQYF.

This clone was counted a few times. CDR3 DNA: TGTGCCAGCAGTTCACAGGTCTTTAGCTACACCTTC. This codes for CASSSQVFSYTF. This chain uses TRBV6-6 with TRBJ1-2, with D maybe TRBD1 (5 bases). Germline V gene sequence: CDR1 MNHNY, CDR2 SVGAGI (reference sequence). The CDR3 is 12 amino acids. Trimming cost V 4 bases and J 9 bases, with 12 bases left between them.

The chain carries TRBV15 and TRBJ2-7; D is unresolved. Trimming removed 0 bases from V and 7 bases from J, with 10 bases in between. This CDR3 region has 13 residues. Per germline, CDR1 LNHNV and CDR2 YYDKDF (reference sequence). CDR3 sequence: CATSRDKAMEQYF. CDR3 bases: TGTGCCACCAGCAGAGATAAAGCAATGGAGCAGTACTTC.

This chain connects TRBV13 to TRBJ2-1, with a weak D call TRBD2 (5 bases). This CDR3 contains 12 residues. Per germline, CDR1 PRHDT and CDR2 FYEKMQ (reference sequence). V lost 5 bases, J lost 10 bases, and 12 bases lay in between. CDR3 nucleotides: TGTGCCAGCAGCACTAGATGGTGCGAGCAGTTCTTC. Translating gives CASSTRWCEQFF.